These 3 T cell receptor beta chains share one sample of origin, sequenced in a study of shared clonotypes between healthy human individuals. TCRdb's copy holds only in-frame clones and misses some; the assay was immunoSEQ multiplex PCR. This table has 2 million or so clones, 85% to 95% appearing once. What was sequenced was naive CD4+ T cells sorted from blood. Subset defined: CD45RA+ positively selected. These receptors were taken from a man between 18 and 35 years old in good health.

This chain links TRBV11-2 with TRBJ2-7, with 7 nucleotides matching TRBD1. This CDR3 is 16 amino acids long. Unmatched junction bases numbered 8, after V lost 0 bases and J lost 3 bases. Germline loops: CDR1 SGHAT, CDR2 FQNNGV. Here the CDR3 reads CASSLDLVGGGYEQYF. For the CDR3, the DNA is TGTGCCAGCAGCTTAGATTTGGTAGGGGGCGGCTACGAGCAGTACTTC.

This clone was picked up a small number of times. The sample carries other DNA sequences with the same CDR3. The genes are TRBV5-1 and TRBJ1-1; tentative D call: TRBD1 (5 bases). V lost 0 bases, J lost 0 bases, and 9 bases lay in between. The germline V gene encodes CDR1 SGHRS and CDR2 YFSETQ. The CDR3 has 15 residues. In DNA form, the CDR3 reads TGCGCCAGCAGCTTGGGAGGGGCCTTGAACACTGAAGCTTTCTTT. This codes for CASSLGGALNTEAFF.

This chain connects TRBV11-2 to TRBJ2-3, with TRBD2 as a possible D gene (6 bases). V lost 5 bases to trimming and J lost 5 bases, with 14 bases between them. This CDR3 comprises 14 residues. Germline V CDR1 and CDR2: SGHAT, FQNNGV. CDR3 sequence (DNA): TGTGCCAGCAGCCACCCCCCCGGGGGAGATACGCAGTATTTT. Protein product: CASSHPPGGDTQYF. Combining the CDR3 with reference TRBV11-2 and TRBJ2-3 gives the whole variable domain EAGVAQSPRYKIIEKRQSVAFWCNPISGHATLYWYQQILGQGPKLLIQFQNNGVVDDSQLPKDRFSAERLKGVDSTLKIQPAKLEDSAVYLCASSHPPGGDTQYFGPGTRLTVL.